The next 27 T cell receptor beta chains were all read from a single sample in a study of blood T cell repertoires in COVID-19. Measured with immunoSEQ multiplex PCR; TCRdb has only the in-frame clones, and not every one. The repertoire holds tens of thousands of clones, with about four fifths as singletons. Material: peripheral blood. The source of these receptors is a human donor in a cohort sampled during active COVID-19.

The CDR3 is CASSPPSRGQGYHEQYF. The CDR3 coding sequence is TGTGCCAGCAGTCCCCCGAGTAGGGGACAGGGGTACCACGAGCAGTACTTC. This chain connects TRBV28 to TRBJ2-7; 10 positions agree with TRBD1. The germline V gene has CDR1 MDHEN and CDR2 SYDVKM. This CDR3 has 17 amino acids. With V trimmed by 5 bases and J by 5 bases, 15 bases remained unmatched.

The V call is TRBV21-1, the J call TRBJ2-2; the D call TRBD1 from the table was never checked on the DNA. TRBV21-1 is annotated as a pseudogene. The CDR3 consists of 17 residues. CDR3 sequence (DNA): TGTGCCAGCAGCTCGTTTACATTCAGGTGGAACACCGGGGAGCTGTTTTTT. It codes for CASSSFTFRWNTGELFF.

The gene calls are TRBV28 and TRBJ1-3; D is possibly TRBD1 (6 bases). V lost 4 bases to trimming and J lost 7 bases, with 14 bases between them. This CDR3 has 14 residues. Germline CDR1 MDHEN, CDR2 SYDVKM. As DNA, the CDR3 is TGTGCCAGCAGTTCCGGACAGCCGGGGAACACCATATATTTT. Its translation: CASSSGQPGNTIYF.

The chain combines TRBV27 with TRBJ2-7, with a tentative D call TRBD1 (6 bases). The V end lost 4 bases, the J end lost 4 bases, and 20 bases lay between the germline ends. The CDR3 is 16 amino acids. Germline CDR1 MNHEY, CDR2 SMNVEV (reference sequence). The CDR3 spells CASSSPGHPERYEQYF. In DNA, the CDR3 is TGTGCCAGCAGTTCGCCGGGACACCCCGAGCGGTACGAGCAGTACTTC.

The V and J genes are TRBV6-2 or TRBV6-3 and TRBJ2-7; D possibly corresponds to TRBD2 (6 bases). Trimming took 3 bases from V and 6 from J, leaving 21 bases between them. CDR1 and CDR2 (germline): MNHEY, SVGEGT. CDR3 length: 16 residues. This CDR3 is CASSYYTWRGDGEQYF. The CDR3 coding sequence is TGTGCCAGCAGTTATTACACCTGGCGGGGAGATGGCGAGCAGTACTTC.

The CDR3 nucleotides are TGTGCCAGCACCTTGGAAGCGGGTGCCTACGAGCAGTACTTC. It is translated as CASTLEAGAYEQYF. This sequence joins TRBV2 and TRBJ2-7; tentatively, D is TRBD2 (6 bases). Germline V lookup: CDR1 SNHLY, CDR2 FYNNEI. The CDR3 has 14 amino acids. Trimming removed 7 bases from V and 2 bases from J, with 15 bases in between.

The sample holds one count of this clone. The gene calls are TRBV2 and TRBJ2-1; 9 bases match TRBD2. Germline CDR1 reads SNHLY; CDR2 reads FYNNEI. The CDR3 sequence is 15 residues long. The trim removed 5 bases at V and 9 bases at J, leaving 11 bases unmatched. The CDR3 reads CASSFLAGGPIEQFF. The DNA of the CDR3 is TGTGCCAGCAGTTTTCTTGCGGGGGGGCCGATTGAGCAGTTCTTC.

The gene calls are TRBV5-1 and TRBJ2-6; possible D gene TRBD2, 5 bases. The CDR3 loop spans 16 amino acids. Trimming took 4 bases from V and 0 from J, leaving 11 bases between them. Germline CDR1 is SGHRS and CDR2 is YFSETQ. CDR3 residues: CASSVGVLSGANVLTF. The CDR3 nucleotides are TGCGCCAGCAGCGTGGGAGTTCTCTCTGGGGCCAACGTCCTGACTTTC.

The chain joins TRBV5-1 to TRBJ2-7; the match to TRBD1 covers 7 bases. Germline V gene sequence: CDR1 SGHRS, CDR2 YFSETQ. CDR3 size: 14 residues. Trimming removed 5 bases from V and 0 bases from J; junction bases left unmatched: 5. The CDR3 loop is CASRRTGSSYEQYF. In DNA form, the CDR3 reads TGCGCCAGCAGAAGGACAGGTAGCTCCTACGAGCAGTACTTC.

The chain employs TRBV2 and TRBJ2-7; TRBD2 matches 10 bases. Germline-derived CDR1 and CDR2 are SNHLY and FYNNEI. J lost 1 base, V lost 3 bases, and 3 bases had no gene match. This CDR3 comprises 15 residues. CDR3 loop: CASSDLAGGSYEQYF. The CDR3, as DNA: TGTGCCAGCAGTGATTTAGCGGGAGGTTCCTACGAGCAGTACTTC.

J is TRBJ1-2 and V is TRBV6-5, with D perhaps TRBD1 (5 bases). Germline V gene lookup returns CDR1 MNHEY and CDR2 SVGAGI. V was clipped by 7 bases and J by 2 bases, with 14 bases between them. The CDR3 has 14 amino acids. Here the CDR3 reads CASTEGGTNYGYTF. CDR3 coding DNA: TGTGCCAGCACCGAAGGAGGGACGAACTATGGCTACACCTTC.

CDR3 loop: CASKTGGSNTEAFF. The DNA of the CDR3 is TGTGCCAGCAAGACAGGGGGCTCGAACACTGAAGCTTTCTTT. The rearrangement joins TRBV28 to TRBJ1-1; 10 bases align to TRBD1. V was pared by 7 bases and J by 1 base, with 3 bases of the junction left unmatched. The germline V gene has CDR1 MDHEN and CDR2 SYDVKM. CDR3 length: 14 residues.

V and J are TRBV5-1 and TRBJ1-1; D unresolved. This CDR3 spans 14 amino acids. Germline assignment: CDR1 SGHRS and CDR2 YFSETQ. Trimming took off 0 bases at V and 4 bases at J, with 10 bases between the two ends. CDR3 nucleotides: TGCGCCAGCAGCTTGGACAGCGAGGGCACTGAAGCTTTCTTT. Translating gives CASSLDSEGTEAFF.

The rearrangement links TRBV19 to TRBJ2-6; a possible D gene is TRBD2 (5 bases). This CDR3 has 13 residues. The ends were cut back, 11 bases at V and 2 bases at J, with 10 bases in the middle. Per the germline V gene, CDR1 is LNHDA and CDR2 is SQIVND (reference sequence). CDR3 amino acids: CAGSGPGANVLTF. CDR3 nucleotides: TGTGCCGGGAGCGGTCCTGGGGCCAACGTCCTGACTTTC.

This clone was counted a few times. The gene calls are TRBV19 and TRBJ1-5; D not resolved. The V end lost 0 bases, the J end lost 7 bases, and 7 bases lay between the germline ends. CDR1 LNHDA and CDR2 SQIVND come from the germline V gene (reference sequence). This CDR3 has 13 amino acids. The CDR3 sequence: CASSIDLGQPQHF. The CDR3 DNA reads as TGTGCCAGTAGTATAGATCTCGGGCAGCCCCAGCATTTT.

V is TRBV7-9 and J is TRBJ2-7; D unresolved. V lost 5 bases to trimming and J lost 2 bases, with 22 bases between them. The CDR3 sequence is 17 residues long. CDR1 SEHNR and CDR2 FQNEAQ come from the germline V gene (reference sequence). CDR3 DNA sequence: TGTGCCAGCAGCCCCGGTCCCGGCCAGCGATCAACCTACGAGCAGTACTTC. Its translation: CASSPGPGQRSTYEQYF.

The V call is TRBV5-4, the J call TRBJ2-3; weak D call: TRBD1 (5 bases). There are 15 residues in the CDR3. Looked up from germline, CDR1 is SGHNT and CDR2 is YYREEE (reference sequence). V was trimmed by 0 bases and J by 6 bases, leaving 14 bases between them. The CDR3 sequence: CASSLEGTGLDTQYF. The CDR3 DNA is TGTGCCAGCAGCTTGGAGGGTACAGGTTTGGATACGCAGTATTTT.

This chain connects TRBV16 to TRBJ2-7, with D possibly TRBD1 on 6 matching bases. The CDR3 has 16 residues. Deletions cut 4 bases from V and 3 bases from J, with 19 bases between. Germline V gene sequence: CDR1 KGHSY, CDR2 FQNENV. The CDR3 reads CASSPNDRNQGYEQYF. In nucleotides, the CDR3 is TGTGCCAGCAGCCCAAACGACAGGAACCAAGGCTACGAGCAGTACTTC.

The chain employs TRBV5-1 and TRBJ1-3; 7 positions match TRBD1. The germline gives CDR1 SGHRS, CDR2 YFSETQ. The ends lost 4 bases at V and 4 bases at J; junction bases unmatched: 11. The CDR3 runs 16 residues. The CDR3 loop reads CASSPGDRDSGNTIYF. CDR3 DNA sequence: TGCGCCAGCAGCCCGGGCGACAGGGACTCAGGAAACACCATATATTTT.

J is TRBJ1-1 and V is TRBV9; tentatively, D is TRBD1 (6 bases). Germline assignment: CDR1 SGDLS and CDR2 YYNGEE. The CDR3 contains 14 residues. The V end was cut by 3 bases, the J end by 1 base, with 10 bases between. CDR3 sequence: CASSGQVENTEAFF. In DNA form, the CDR3 reads TGTGCCAGCAGCGGACAGGTGGAGAACACTGAAGCTTTCTTT.

The V and J genes are TRBV6-5 and TRBJ2-1; 8 bases fit TRBD1. CDR3 length: 15 residues. The V gene's germline CDR1 is MNHEY and CDR2 SVGAGI. After removal of 5 bases from V and 4 bases from J, the junction contained 7 bases not matched to a gene. The DNA of the CDR3 is TGTGCCAGCAGTCAGACAGGGGTTGGATACAATGAGCAGTTCTTC. This encodes CASSQTGVGYNEQFF.

The chain links TRBV10-2 to TRBJ2-7; TRBD1 matches at 8 bases. The V and J ends lost 6 bases and 5 bases, in that order; junction bases with no gene match: 9. Germline V gene data show CDR1 as WSHSY and CDR2 as SAAADI. This CDR3 contains 14 residues. The CDR3 region is CASRVTGGSDEQYF. The CDR3 nucleotides are TGCGCCAGCAGGGTAACAGGGGGTAGCGACGAGCAGTACTTC.

J is TRBJ2-5 and V is TRBV5-1; D is possibly TRBD1 (5 bases). The CDR3 consists of 15 residues. Deletions cut 3 bases from V and 1 base from J, with 13 bases between. CDR1 is SGHRS and CDR2 is YFSETQ in the germline V gene. The chain's CDR3 is CASSSFTGPQETQYF. The DNA of the CDR3 is TGCGCCAGCAGCTCTTTCACAGGTCCCCAAGAGACCCAGTACTTC. The complete variable domain, with remaining parts taken from reference TRBV5-1 and TRBJ2-5, reads KAGVTQTPRYLIKTRGQQVTLSCSPISGHRSVSWYQQTPGQGLQFLFEYFSETQRNKGNFPGRFSGRQFSNSRSEMNVSTLELGDSALYLCASSSFTGPQETQYFGPGTRLLVL.

This clone has only one observation. This chain joins TRBV19 and TRBJ2-7, with a tentative D call TRBD2 (6 bases). In germline, CDR1 is LNHDA, CDR2 SQIVND (reference sequence). The CDR3 runs 15 residues. V lost 3 bases to trimming and J lost 3 bases, with 15 bases between them. The CDR3 loop is CASSIQAGRLYEQYF. CDR3 nucleotides: TGTGCCAGTAGTATTCAAGCGGGCCGCCTCTACGAGCAGTACTTC.

This clone was picked up a small number of times. V gene TRBV27 combines with J gene TRBJ2-2; 8 nucleotides match TRBD1. Trimming removed 5 bases from V and 4 bases from J; junction bases left unmatched: 6. The CDR3 has 15 amino acids. Germline-derived CDR1 and CDR2 are MNHEY and SMNVEV (reference sequence). CDR3 region: CASSNRGLATGELFF. The CDR3 bases are TGTGCCAGCAGTAACAGGGGGTTGGCCACCGGGGAGCTGTTTTTT.

The rearrangement links TRBV11-2 to TRBJ2-5, with D unclear. Germline V lookup: CDR1 SGHAT, CDR2 FQNNGV. V lost 5 bases to trimming and J lost 1 base, with 8 bases between them. The CDR3 is 13 residues long. The CDR3 loop reads CASSANSQETQYF. In nucleotides, the CDR3 is TGTGCCAGCAGCGCAAACAGCCAAGAGACCCAGTACTTC.

This chain uses TRBV9 with TRBJ2-7; 11 bases match TRBD2. Trimming removed 2 bases from V and 7 bases from J; junction bases left unmatched: 5. Looked up from germline, CDR1 is SGDLS and CDR2 is YYNGEE. This CDR3 has 14 amino acids. The DNA of the CDR3 is TGTGCCAGCAGCGTGACTAGCGGGACTAATGAGCAGTACTTC. Amino acids: CASSVTSGTNEQYF.